This TCR beta chain was identified in a study of T cell responses to AZD1222 COVID-19 vaccine. Profiling relied on immunoSEQ multiplex PCR, and the TCRdb table lists in-frame clones only, not all of them. The profile shows about 160,000 clones, around 89% of them singletons. This clone was counted between two and nine times. CDR3 length: 15 residues. Germline loops: CDR1 MGHRA, CDR2 YSYEKL. V was pared by 0 bases and J by 3 bases, with 12 bases between. This TCR derives from an adult in good health. This chain connects TRBV4-1 to TRBJ2-7; tentative D call: TRBD2 (7 bases). The sequenced sample was peripheral blood, obtained on day 0 of AZD1222 vaccination. As DNA, the CDR3 is TGCGCCAGCAGCCAAGATAGAGGGGGGGGCTACGAGCAGTACTTC. Its protein is CASSQDRGGGYEQYF.